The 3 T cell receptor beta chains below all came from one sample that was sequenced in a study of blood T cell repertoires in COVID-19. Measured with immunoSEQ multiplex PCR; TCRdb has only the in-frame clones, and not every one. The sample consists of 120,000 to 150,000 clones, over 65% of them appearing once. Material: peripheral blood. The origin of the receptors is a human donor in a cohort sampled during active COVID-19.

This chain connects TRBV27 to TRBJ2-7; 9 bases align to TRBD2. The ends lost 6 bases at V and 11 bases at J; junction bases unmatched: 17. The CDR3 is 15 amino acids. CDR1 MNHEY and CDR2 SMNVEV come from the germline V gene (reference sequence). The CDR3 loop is CASSPNPSSGSLKYV. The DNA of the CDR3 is TGTGCCAGCAGCCCCAATCCTAGTAGCGGGAGTCTGAAGTACGTC.

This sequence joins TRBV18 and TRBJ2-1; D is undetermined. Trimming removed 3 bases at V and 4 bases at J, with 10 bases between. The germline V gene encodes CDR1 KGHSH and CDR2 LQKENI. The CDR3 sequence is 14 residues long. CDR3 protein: CASSPFDKYNEQFF. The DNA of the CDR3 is TGTGCCAGCTCACCCTTTGACAAATACAATGAGCAGTTCTTC.

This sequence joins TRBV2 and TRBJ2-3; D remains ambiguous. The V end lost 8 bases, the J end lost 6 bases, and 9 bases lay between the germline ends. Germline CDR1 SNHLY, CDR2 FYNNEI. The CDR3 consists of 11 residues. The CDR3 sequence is CASPDSDTQYF. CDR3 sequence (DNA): TGTGCCAGCCCCGACTCGGATACGCAGTATTTT.